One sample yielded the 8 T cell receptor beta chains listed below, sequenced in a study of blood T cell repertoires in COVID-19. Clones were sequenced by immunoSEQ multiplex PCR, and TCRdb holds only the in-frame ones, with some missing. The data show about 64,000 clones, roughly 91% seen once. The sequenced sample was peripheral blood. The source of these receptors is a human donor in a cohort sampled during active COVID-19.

The CDR3 sequence: CASSPILAGTTGELFF. For the CDR3, the DNA is TGTGCCAGCAGCCCAATACTAGCGGGAACCACCGGGGAGCTGTTTTTT. The chain links TRBV7-6 to TRBJ2-2; TRBD2 agrees at 10 bases. Germline loops: CDR1 SGHVS, CDR2 FNYEAQ. V trimming: 5 bases; J trimming: 4 bases; junction bases outside the gene matches: 7. The length of the CDR3 is 16 residues.

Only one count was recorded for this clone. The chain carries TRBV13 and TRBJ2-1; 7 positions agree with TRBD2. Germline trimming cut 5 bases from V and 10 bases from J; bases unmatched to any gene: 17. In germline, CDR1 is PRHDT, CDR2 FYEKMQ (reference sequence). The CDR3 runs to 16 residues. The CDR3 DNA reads TGTGCCAGCAGCCCCCCCAGACCAGAGGGAGGGCGAGAGCAGTTCTTC. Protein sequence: CASSPPRPEGGREQFF.

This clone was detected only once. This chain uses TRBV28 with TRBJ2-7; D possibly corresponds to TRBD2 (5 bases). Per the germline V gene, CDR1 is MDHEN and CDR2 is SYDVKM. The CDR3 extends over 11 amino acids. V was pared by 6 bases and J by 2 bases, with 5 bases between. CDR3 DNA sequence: TGTGCCAGCAGCGGGGCCTACGAGCAGTACTTC. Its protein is CASSGAYEQYF.

CDR3 region: CASSRESSYEQYF. As DNA, the CDR3 is TGTGCCAGTAGTAGGGAGTCCTCCTACGAGCAGTACTTC. The V and J genes are TRBV19 and TRBJ2-7; weak D call: TRBD2 (5 bases). The CDR3 covers 13 residues. Germline CDR1 is LNHDA and CDR2 is SQIVND (reference sequence). V shed 4 bases and J shed 0 bases, with 7 bases lying between them.

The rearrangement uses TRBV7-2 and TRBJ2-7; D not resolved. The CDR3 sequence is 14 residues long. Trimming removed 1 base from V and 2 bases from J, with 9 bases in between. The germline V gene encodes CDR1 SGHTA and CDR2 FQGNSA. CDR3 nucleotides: TGTGCCAGCAGCTTAGACAGCCGAACCTACGAGCAGTACTTC. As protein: CASSLDSRTYEQYF. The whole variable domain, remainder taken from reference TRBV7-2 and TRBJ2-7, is GAGVSQSPSNKVTEKGKDVELRCDPISGHTALYWYRQSLGQGLEFLIYFQGNSAPDKSGLPSDRFSAERTGGSVSTLTIQRTQQEDSAVYLCASSLDSRTYEQYFGPGTRLTVT.

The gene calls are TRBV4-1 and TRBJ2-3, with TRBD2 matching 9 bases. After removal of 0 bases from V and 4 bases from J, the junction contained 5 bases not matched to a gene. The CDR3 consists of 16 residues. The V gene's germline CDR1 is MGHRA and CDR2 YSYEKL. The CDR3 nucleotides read TGCGCCAGCAGCCAAGATCTAGCGGGAATATCAGATACGCAGTATTTT. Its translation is CASSQDLAGISDTQYF.

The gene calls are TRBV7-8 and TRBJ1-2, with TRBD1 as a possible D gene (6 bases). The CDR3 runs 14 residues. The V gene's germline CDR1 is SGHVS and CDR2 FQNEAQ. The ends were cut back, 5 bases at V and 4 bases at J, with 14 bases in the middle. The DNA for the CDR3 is TGTGCCAGCAGCGCCACGGGGGGCGGCTATGGCTACACCTTC. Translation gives CASSATGGGYGYTF.

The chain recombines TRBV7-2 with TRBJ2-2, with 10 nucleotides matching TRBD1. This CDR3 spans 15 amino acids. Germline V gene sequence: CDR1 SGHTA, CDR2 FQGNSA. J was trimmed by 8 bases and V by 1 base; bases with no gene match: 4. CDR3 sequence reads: CASSLEGQGIGELFF. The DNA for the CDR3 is TGTGCCAGCAGCTTAGAGGGACAGGGGATAGGGGAGCTGTTTTTT. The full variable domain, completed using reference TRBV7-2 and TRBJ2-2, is GAGVSQSPSNKVTEKGKDVELRCDPISGHTALYWYRQSLGQGLEFLIYFQGNSAPDKSGLPSDRFSAERTGGSVSTLTIQRTQQEDSAVYLCASSLEGQGIGELFFGEGSRLTVL.